This TCR beta chain was found in a study of blood T cell repertoires in COVID-19. Study information: Spain, Italy and the United States supplied samples that represented acute and convalescent COVID-19. The cDNA or gDNA used as material had been derived from T cells, B-cell-depleted T cells, or PBMCs.

The J segment lost 4 bases and the V segment lost 4 bases, leaving 10 bases of the junction unmatched. In germline, CDR1 is SGHAT, CDR2 FQNNGV. The CDR3 has 16 residues. Original analysis: Estimation of nucleated cell counts was performed using reference gene primer amplification. Method: immunoSEQ multiplex PCR; TCRdb's copy keeps in-frame clones and lacks some. D and trimming were read from the DNA, whereas the V and J calls and clone size are those reported in that table. The table lists approximately 260,000 clones, approximately 85% of them singletons, with about 10% in the top ten. The chain carries TRBV11-2 and TRBJ2-7, with 10 bases that match TRBD2. Material: peripheral blood. This clonotype originated in a woman in her sixties or seventies with acute or convalescent COVID-19. DNA for the CDR3: TGTGCCAGCAGCTCCCGAACCGTAGCGGGGGGATACGAGCAGTACTTC. It translates to CASSSRTVAGGYEQYF.